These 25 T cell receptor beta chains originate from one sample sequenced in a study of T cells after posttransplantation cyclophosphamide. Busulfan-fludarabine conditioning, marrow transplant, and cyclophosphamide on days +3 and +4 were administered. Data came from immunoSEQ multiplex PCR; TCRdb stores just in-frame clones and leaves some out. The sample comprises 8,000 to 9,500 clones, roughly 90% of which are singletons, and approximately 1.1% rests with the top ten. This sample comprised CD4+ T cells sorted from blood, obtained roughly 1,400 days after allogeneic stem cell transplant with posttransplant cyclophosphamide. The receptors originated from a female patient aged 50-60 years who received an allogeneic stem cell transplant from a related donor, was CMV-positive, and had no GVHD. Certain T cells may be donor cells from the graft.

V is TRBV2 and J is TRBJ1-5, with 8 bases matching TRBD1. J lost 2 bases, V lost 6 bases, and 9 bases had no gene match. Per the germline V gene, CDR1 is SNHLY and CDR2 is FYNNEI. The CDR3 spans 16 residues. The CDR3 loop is CASRAGQGLGNQPQHF. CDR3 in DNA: TGTGCCAGCAGAGCAGGACAGGGTCTGGGCAATCAGCCCCAGCATTTT. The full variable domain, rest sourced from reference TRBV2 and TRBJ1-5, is EPEVTQTPSHQVTQMGQEVILRCVPISNHLYFYWYRQILGQKVEFLVSFYNNEISEKSEIFDDQFSVERPDGSNFTLKIRSTKLEDSAMYFCASRAGQGLGNQPQHFGDGTRLSIL.

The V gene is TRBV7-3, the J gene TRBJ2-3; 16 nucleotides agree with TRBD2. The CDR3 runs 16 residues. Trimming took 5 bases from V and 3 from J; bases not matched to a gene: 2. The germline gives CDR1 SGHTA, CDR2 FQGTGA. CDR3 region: CASSLGLAGGTDTQYF. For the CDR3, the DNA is TGTGCCAGCAGCCTGGGACTAGCGGGAGGGACAGATACGCAGTATTTT.

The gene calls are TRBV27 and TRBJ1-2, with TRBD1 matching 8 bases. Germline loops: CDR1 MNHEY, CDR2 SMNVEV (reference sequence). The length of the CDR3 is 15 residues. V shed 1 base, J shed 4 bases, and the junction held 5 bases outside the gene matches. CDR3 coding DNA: TGTGCCAGCAGTTTATTACAGGGGGGTCGCTATGGCTACACCTTC. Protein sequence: CASSLLQGGRYGYTF.

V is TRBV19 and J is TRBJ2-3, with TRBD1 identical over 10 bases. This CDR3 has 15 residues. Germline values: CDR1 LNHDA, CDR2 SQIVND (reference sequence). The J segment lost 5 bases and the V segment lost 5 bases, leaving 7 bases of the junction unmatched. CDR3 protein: CASSPVGTGEDTQYF. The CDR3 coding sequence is TGTGCCAGTAGTCCCGTCGGGACAGGGGAAGATACGCAGTATTTT.

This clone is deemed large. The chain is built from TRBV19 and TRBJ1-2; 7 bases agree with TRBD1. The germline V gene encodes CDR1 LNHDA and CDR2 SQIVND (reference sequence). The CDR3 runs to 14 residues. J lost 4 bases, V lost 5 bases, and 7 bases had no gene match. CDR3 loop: CASSHDRAAYGYTF. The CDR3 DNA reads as TGTGCCAGTAGTCATGACAGGGCCGCCTATGGCTACACCTTC. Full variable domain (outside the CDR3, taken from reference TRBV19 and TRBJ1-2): DGGITQSPKYLFRKEGQNVTLSCEQNLNHDAMYWYRQDPGQGLRLIYYSQIVNDFQKGDIAEGYSVSREKKESFPLTVTSAQKNPTAFYLCASSHDRAAYGYTFGSGTRLTVV.

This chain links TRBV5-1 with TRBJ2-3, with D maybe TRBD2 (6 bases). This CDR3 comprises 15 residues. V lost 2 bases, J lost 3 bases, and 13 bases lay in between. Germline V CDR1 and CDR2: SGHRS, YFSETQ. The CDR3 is CASSLGVRGTDTQYF. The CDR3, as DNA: TGCGCCAGCAGCTTAGGGGTCCGGGGGACAGATACGCAGTATTTT. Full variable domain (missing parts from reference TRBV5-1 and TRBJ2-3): KAGVTQTPRYLIKTRGQQVTLSCSPISGHRSVSWYQQTPGQGLQFLFEYFSETQRNKGNFPGRFSGRQFSNSRSEMNVSTLELGDSALYLCASSLGVRGTDTQYFGPGTRLTVL.

DNA of the CDR3: TGTGCCAGCAGCGGGGGACAGACTTATAATTCACCCCTCCACTTT. This sequence encodes CASSGGQTYNSPLHF. This sequence joins TRBV9 and TRBJ1-6, with 7 nucleotides matching TRBD1. The germline CDR1 and CDR2 sequences are SGDLS and YYNGEE. The CDR3 is 15 amino acids. V dropped 3 bases and J dropped 4; count of bases not matched to a gene: 4.

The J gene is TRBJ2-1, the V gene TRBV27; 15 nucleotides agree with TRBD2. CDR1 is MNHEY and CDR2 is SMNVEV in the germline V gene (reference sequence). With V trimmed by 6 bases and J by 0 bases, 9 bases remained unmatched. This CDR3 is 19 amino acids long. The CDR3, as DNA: TGTGCCAGCAGGGTACATGGACTAGCGGGAGGGTCCTCCTACAATGAGCAGTTCTTC. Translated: CASRVHGLAGGSSYNEQFF.

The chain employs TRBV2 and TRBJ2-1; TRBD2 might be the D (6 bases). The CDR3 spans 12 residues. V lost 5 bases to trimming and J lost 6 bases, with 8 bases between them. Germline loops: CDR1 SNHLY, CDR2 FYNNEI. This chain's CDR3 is CASSRLVNEQFF. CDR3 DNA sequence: TGTGCCAGCAGTCGACTAGTCAATGAGCAGTTCTTC. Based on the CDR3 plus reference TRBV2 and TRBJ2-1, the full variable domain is EPEVTQTPSHQVTQMGQEVILRCVPISNHLYFYWYRQILGQKVEFLVSFYNNEISEKSEIFDDQFSVERPDGSNFTLKIRSTKLEDSAMYFCASSRLVNEQFFGPGTRLTVL.

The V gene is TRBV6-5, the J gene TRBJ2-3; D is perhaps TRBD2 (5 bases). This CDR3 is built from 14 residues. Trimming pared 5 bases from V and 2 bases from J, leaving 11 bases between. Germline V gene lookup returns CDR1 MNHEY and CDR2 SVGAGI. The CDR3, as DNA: TGTGCCAGCAGTGACCGCGGGTTCACAGATACGCAGTATTTT. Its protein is CASSDRGFTDTQYF.

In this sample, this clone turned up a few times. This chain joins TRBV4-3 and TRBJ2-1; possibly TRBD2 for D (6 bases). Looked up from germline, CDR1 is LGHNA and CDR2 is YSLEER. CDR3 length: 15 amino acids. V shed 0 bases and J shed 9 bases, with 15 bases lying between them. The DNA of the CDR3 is TGCGCCAGCAGCCAAGAGCTACTAGCTGAGGTTGAGCAGTTCTTC. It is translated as CASSQELLAEVEQFF.

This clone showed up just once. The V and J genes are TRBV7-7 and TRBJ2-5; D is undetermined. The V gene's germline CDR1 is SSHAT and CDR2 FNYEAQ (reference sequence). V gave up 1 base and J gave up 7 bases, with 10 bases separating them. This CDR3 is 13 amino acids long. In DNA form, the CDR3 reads TGTGCCAGCAGCTTAGGGCTAGTTGGGACCCAGTACTTC. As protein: CASSLGLVGTQYF.

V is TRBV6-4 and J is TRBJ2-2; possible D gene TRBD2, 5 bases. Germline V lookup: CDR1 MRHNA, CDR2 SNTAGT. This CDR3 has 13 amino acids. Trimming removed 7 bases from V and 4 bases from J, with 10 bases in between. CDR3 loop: CASKSEGTGELFF. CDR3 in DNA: TGTGCCAGCAAATCCGAGGGCACCGGGGAGCTGTTTTTT.

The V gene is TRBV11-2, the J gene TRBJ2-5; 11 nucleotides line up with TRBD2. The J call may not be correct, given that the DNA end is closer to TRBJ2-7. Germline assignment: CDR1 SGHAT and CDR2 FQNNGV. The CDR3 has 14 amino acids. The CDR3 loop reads CASSLLAGGDEQYF. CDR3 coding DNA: TGTGCCAGCAGCTTACTAGCGGGAGGAGACGAGCAGTACTTC.

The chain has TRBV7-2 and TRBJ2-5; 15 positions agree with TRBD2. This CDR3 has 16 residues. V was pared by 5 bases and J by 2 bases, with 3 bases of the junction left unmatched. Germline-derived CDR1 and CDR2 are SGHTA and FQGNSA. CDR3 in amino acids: CASSPGLAGGQETQYF. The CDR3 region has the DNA TGTGCCAGCAGCCCTGGACTAGCGGGAGGGCAAGAGACCCAGTACTTC.

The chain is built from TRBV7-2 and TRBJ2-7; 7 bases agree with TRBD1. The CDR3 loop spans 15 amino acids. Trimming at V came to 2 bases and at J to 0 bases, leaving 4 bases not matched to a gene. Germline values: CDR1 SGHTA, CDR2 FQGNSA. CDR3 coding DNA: TGTGCCAGCAGCTTAATGGACAGGAGCTCCTACGAGCAGTACTTC. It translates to CASSLMDRSSYEQYF.

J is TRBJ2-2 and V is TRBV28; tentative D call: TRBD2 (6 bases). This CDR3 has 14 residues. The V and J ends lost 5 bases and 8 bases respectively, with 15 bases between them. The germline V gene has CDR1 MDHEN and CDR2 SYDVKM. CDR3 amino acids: CASSATTSLGELFF. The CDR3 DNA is TGTGCCAGCAGTGCAACGACTAGTCTGGGGGAGCTGTTTTTT.

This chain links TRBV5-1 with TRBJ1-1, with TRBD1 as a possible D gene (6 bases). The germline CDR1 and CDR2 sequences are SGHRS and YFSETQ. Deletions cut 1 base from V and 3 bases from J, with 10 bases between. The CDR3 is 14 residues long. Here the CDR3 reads CASSLIRTDTEAFF. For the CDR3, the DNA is TGCGCCAGCAGCTTGATTAGGACAGACACTGAAGCTTTCTTT.

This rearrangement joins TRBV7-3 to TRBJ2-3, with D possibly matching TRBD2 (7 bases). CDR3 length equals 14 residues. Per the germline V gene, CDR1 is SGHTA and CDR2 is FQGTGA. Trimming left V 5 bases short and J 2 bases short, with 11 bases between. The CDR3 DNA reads TGTGCCAGCAGCGTAGGGGGGGACACAGATACGCAGTATTTT. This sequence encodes CASSVGGDTDTQYF.

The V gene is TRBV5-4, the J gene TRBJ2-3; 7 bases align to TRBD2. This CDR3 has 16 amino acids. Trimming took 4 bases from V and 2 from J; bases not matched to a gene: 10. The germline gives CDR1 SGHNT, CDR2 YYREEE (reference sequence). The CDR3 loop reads CASSPKSGTLTDTQYF. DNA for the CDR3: TGTGCCAGCAGCCCGAAAAGCGGGACCCTCACAGATACGCAGTATTTT.

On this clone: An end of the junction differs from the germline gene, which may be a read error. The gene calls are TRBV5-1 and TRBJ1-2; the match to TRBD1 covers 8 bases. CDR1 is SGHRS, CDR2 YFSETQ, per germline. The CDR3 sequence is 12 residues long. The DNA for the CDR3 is TGCGCCAGCAGCTTGGCTACGGACAGGGCAATCTTC. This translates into CASSLATDRAIF.

CDR3 in DNA: TGTGCCAGCTCAACAGGACAGGGTCGATCACCCCTCCACTTT. Encoded protein: CASSTGQGRSPLHF. This rearrangement joins TRBV6-5 to TRBJ1-6; 8 bases are a match to TRBD1. With 8 bases clipped from V and 10 bases from J, the junction kept 10 bases outside the gene matches. There are 14 residues in the CDR3. CDR1 is MNHEY and CDR2 is SVGAGI in the germline V gene.

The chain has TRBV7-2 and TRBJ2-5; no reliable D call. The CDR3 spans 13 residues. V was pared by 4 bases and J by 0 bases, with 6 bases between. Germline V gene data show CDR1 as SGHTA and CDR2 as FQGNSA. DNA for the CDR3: TGTGCCAGCAGCTATCCCAACCAAGAGACCCAGTACTTC. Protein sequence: CASSYPNQETQYF.

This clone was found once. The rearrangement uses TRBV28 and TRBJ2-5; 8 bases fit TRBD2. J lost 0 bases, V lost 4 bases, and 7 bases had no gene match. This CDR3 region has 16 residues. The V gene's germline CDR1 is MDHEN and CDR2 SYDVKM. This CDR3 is CASSSPRGGDQETQYF. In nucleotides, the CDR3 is TGTGCCAGCAGTTCTCCCCGGGGGGGCGACCAAGAGACCCAGTACTTC.

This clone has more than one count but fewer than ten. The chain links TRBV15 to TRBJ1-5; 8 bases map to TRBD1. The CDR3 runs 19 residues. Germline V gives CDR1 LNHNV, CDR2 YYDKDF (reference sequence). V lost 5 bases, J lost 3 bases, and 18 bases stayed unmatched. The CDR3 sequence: CATSRNRDRIEQSNQPQHF. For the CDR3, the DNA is TGTGCCACCAGCCGGAACCGGGACAGGATTGAGCAATCCAATCAGCCCCAGCATTTT. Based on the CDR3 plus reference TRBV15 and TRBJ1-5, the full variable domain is DAMVIQNPRYQVTQFGKPVTLSCSQTLNHNVMYWYQQKSSQAPKLLFHYYDKDFNNEADTPDNFQSRRPNTSFCFLDIRSPGLGDTAMYLCATSRNRDRIEQSNQPQHFGDGTRLSIL.